This T cell receptor beta chain was sequenced during a study of beta chain features in type 1 diabetes. Sequenced material consisted of expressed TCRB transcripts (all of the isolated RNA was reverse transcribed). Clones were read by immunoSEQ multiplex PCR, and TCRdb kept only the in-frame ones, dropping some. The repertoire consists of 120,000 or so clones, with 17% occurring once and the leading ten covering roughly 2.6%. V shed 0 bases and J shed 3 bases, with 6 bases lying between them. The CDR3 consists of 13 residues. Germline CDR1 GTSNPN, CDR2 SVGIG (reference sequence). Purities in excess of 95% were seen in all sorted populations. Overall study results and limits: For type 1 diabetes patients, VDJ junctions showed fewer insertions and more deletions. Researchers report that Type 1 diabetes patients had moderately but significantly shorter TCRB CDR3s across all four CD4+ subsets. Compared with healthy donors, patients appeared to share more similar naive, central memory and regulatory TCRB repertoires.

As regards this clone: Its antigen is as yet unknown.

The origin of this receptor is a man younger than 35 with type 1 diabetes. Material: central memory CD4+ T cells from blood. J is TRBJ2-1 and V is TRBV30; D not certain. CDR3 loop: CAWSVGGYNEQFF. The CDR3 region has the DNA TGTGCCTGGAGTGTAGGCGGCTACAATGAGCAGTTCTTC.